The TCR beta chain described here comes from a study of CD8 T cells in Susac syndrome. This CDR3 has 17 residues. The V segment lost 5 bases and the J segment 3 bases; nucleotides outside the gene matches: 11. Germline CDR1 MNHEY, CDR2 SMNVEV (reference sequence). Negative isolation yielded CD4+ and CD8+ T cells, and FACS enriched TEMRA cells. cDNA came from around 0.54 to 1 ug RNA primed by random hexamers. Amplification of TCR beta CDR3 was carried out by immunoSEQ multiplex PCR, which covered 54 Vbeta and 13 Jbeta segments. TCRdb processed the immunoSEQ multiplex PCR reads anew with MiXCR; each CDR3 protein has one entry. The sample yields about 150,000 distinct CDR3 sequences, about 95% seen once.

This sequence joins TRBV27 and TRBJ2-3, with 10 bases matching TRBD2. The origin of this receptor is a human donor with multiple sclerosis. Sequenced: CD8+ T cells from PBMCs. The CDR3 reads CASSPVGSGGLTDTQYF. For the CDR3, the DNA is TGTGCCAGCAGTCCGGTCGGTAGCGGGGGGTTGACAGATACGCAGTATTTT.